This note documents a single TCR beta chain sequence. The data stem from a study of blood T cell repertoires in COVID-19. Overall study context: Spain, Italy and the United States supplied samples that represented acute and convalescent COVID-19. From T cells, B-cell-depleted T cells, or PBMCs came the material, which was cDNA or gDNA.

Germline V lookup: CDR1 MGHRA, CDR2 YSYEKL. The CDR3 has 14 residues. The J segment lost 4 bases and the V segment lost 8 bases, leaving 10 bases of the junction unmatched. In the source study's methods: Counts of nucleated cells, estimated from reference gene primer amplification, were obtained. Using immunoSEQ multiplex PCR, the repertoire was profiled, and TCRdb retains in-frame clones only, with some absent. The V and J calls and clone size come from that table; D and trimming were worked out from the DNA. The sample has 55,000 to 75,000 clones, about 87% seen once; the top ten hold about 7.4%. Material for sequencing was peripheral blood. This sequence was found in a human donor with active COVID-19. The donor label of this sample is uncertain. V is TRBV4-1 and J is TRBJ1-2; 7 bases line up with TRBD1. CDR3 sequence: CASLGGDRRYGYTF. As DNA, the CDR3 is TGCGCCAGCCTGGGTGGGGACAGACGCTATGGCTACACCTTC.